The 30 T cell receptor beta chains reported below all come from one sample, sequenced in a study of CD8+CD57+ T cells in acquired aplastic anemia. Profiles of TCR beta VDJ and CDR3 were generated from a genomic DNA template. Using its own MiXCR run on the reads, TCRdb lists one record per CDR3 protein. The sample lists about 190,000 distinct CDR3 sequences, about half occurring once. The sample was sorted CD4+, CD8+, or CD8+CD57+ T cells (not recorded which) from PBMCs. The receptors stem from a human donor in good health, serving as a control.

J is TRBJ1-6 and V is TRBV7-2; a weak D match, TRBD1 (6 bases). This CDR3 spans 13 amino acids. CDR1 SGHTA and CDR2 FQGNSA come from the germline V gene. The ends were cut back, 6 bases at V and 9 bases at J, with 12 bases in the middle. CDR3: CASSPDSGSPLHF. DNA of the CDR3: TGTGCCAGCAGTCCGGACAGTGGTTCACCCCTCCACTTT. Variable domain in full (rest from reference TRBV7-2 and TRBJ1-6): GAGVSQSPSNKVTEKGKDVELRCDPISGHTALYWYRQSLGQGLEFLIYFQGNSAPDKSGLPSDRFSAERTGGSVSTLTIQRTQQEDSAVYLCASSPDSGSPLHFGNGTRLTVT.

There are many counts of this clonotype. One end of the junction varies from germline; a read error may be responsible. The chain combines TRBV7-7 with TRBJ1-1, with a weak D call TRBD1 (5 bases). This CDR3 spans 13 amino acids. The germline V gene encodes CDR1 SSHAT and CDR2 FNYEAQ (reference sequence). DNA of the CDR3: TGTGCTAGCAGCTTAGCTTGGGGCACTGAAGCTTCCTTT. The encoded protein is CASSLAWGTEASF.

This clonotype has just a few counts. J is TRBJ2-5 and V is TRBV29-1, with TRBD2 identical over 9 bases. CDR3 length equals 14 residues. CDR1 is SQVTM and CDR2 is ANQGSEA in the germline V gene. Unmatched junction bases numbered 8, after V lost 4 bases and J lost 5 bases. The CDR3 nucleotides read TGCAGCGTTGTTGCGGGGGGGCCGGGTGAGACCCAGTACTTC. Its protein product is CSVVAGGPGETQYF.

On this clonotype itself: The CDR3 does not end in the conserved phenylalanine or tryptophan, so this is likely a read error. The DNA is omitted, as the CDR3 cannot be located on it reliably, and the CDR3 follows TCRdb's listing. The chain carries TRBV7-9 and TRBJ1-4; no check of the table's D call, TRBD1, against the DNA was made. From its first to its last residue, the CDR3 has 9 amino acids. CDR1 SEHNR and CDR2 FQNEAQ come from the germline V gene (reference sequence). The CDR3 is CASRRTGEI.

This clonotype has a handful of counts. This sequence may be a read error, since a much larger clone differs from it by one base. The chain has TRBV5-8 and TRBJ2-7; 11 bases fit TRBD1. Germline lookup yields CDR1 SGHTS and CDR2 YDEGEE. CDR3 length: 15 amino acids. CDR3 nucleotides: TGTGCCGGCAGCTTTTCCGGGACAGGGGGCTACGAGCAGTACTTC. This gives the protein CAGSFSGTGGYEQYF.

The chain uses TRBV15 and TRBJ2-7; tentatively, D is TRBD1 or TRBD2 (6 bases each). This CDR3 is built from 13 residues. Between the trimmed V and J ends, which lost 6 bases and 3 bases, there was a span of 12 bases. Per germline, CDR1 LNHNV and CDR2 YYDKDF (reference sequence). The CDR3 reads CATSLKGGYEQYF. CDR3 sequence (DNA): TGTGCCACCAGTCTCAAGGGGGGCTACGAGCAGTACTTC.

About this clonotype: A single base separates this from a much larger clone, so it may be a read error. CDR3 protein: CASGENQGRRETQYF. DNA of the CDR3: TGTGCCAGCGGTGAGAACCAGGGGAGGAGAGAGACCCAGTACTTC. The chain is built from TRBV6-2 or TRBV6-3 and TRBJ2-5; D could derive from TRBD1 or TRBD2 (6 bases each). Germline V CDR1 and CDR2: MNHEY, SVGEGT. V gave up 8 bases and J gave up 4 bases, with 20 bases separating them. The CDR3 covers 15 residues.

This rearrangement joins TRBV7-2 to TRBJ1-2, with D possibly TRBD1 on 5 matching bases. There are 13 residues in the CDR3. Germline values: CDR1 SGHTA, CDR2 FQGNSA. The V end lost 2 bases, the J end lost 6 bases, and 10 bases lay between the germline ends. The CDR3, as DNA: TGTGCCAGCAGCTTATTCAGGGAGGATGGCTACACCTTC. This sequence encodes CASSLFREDGYTF.

This chain connects TRBV24-1 to TRBJ2-3; 11 nucleotides match TRBD1. CDR1 and CDR2 from the germline V gene are KGHDR and SFDVKD. J was trimmed by 3 bases and V by 3 bases; bases with no gene match: 4. The CDR3 length is 16 residues. CDR3 sequence reads: CATSDEDRGQTDTQYF. CDR3 bases: TGTGCCACCAGTGATGAGGACAGGGGGCAGACAGATACGCAGTATTTT.

The V gene is TRBV20-1, the J gene TRBJ1-2, with 10 bases fitting TRBD1. CDR1 and CDR2 (germline): DFQATT, SNEGSKA (reference sequence). The CDR3 consists of 14 residues. The V gene end was trimmed by 3 bases and the J gene end by 8 bases; junction bases not matched to a gene: 9. The CDR3 is CSASDRGPRWGYTF. The CDR3 nucleotides are TGCAGTGCTAGCGACAGGGGGCCTAGGTGGGGCTACACCTTC.

This clonotype was seen many times. The CDR3, as DNA: TGTGCCAGTAGCCAACGGCGGGGGGCAAGCAATGAGCAGTTCTTC. Translating gives CASSQRRGASNEQFF. This chain connects TRBV19 to TRBJ2-1, with 8 bases fitting TRBD2. Germline CDR1 LNHDA, CDR2 SQIVND (reference sequence). After removal of 6 bases from V and 6 bases from J, the junction contained 10 bases not matched to a gene. The CDR3 runs to 15 residues.

On this clonotype: This clone may be a read error of a much larger clone one base away. The chain uses TRBV11-2 and TRBJ2-7; TRBD1 agrees at 8 bases. The germline gives CDR1 SGHAT, CDR2 FQNNGV. The CDR3 is 13 amino acids. The DNA for the CDR3 is TGTGTCAGCAAGGCAGGGGGCATCTACGAGCAGTACTTC. Its protein product is CVSKAGGIYEQYF. Full variable domain (rest looked up from reference TRBV11-2 and TRBJ2-7): EAGVAQSPRYKIIEKRQSVAFWCNPISGHATLYWYQQILGQGPKLLIQFQNNGVVDDSQLPKDRFSAERLKGVDSTLKIQPAKLEDSAVYLCVSKAGGIYEQYFGPGTRLTVT.

The chain recombines TRBV9 with TRBJ1-2; no clear D gene. The CDR3 totals 13 residues. Trimming took 3 bases from V and 3 from J, leaving 9 bases between them. CDR1 is SGDLS and CDR2 is YYNGEE in the germline V gene. CDR3 sequence (DNA): TGTGCCAGCAGCGCCCTCCGGGACTATGGCTACACCTTC. It yields the protein CASSALRDYGYTF.

The rearrangement links TRBV10-3 to TRBJ1-1; D unresolved. V lost 7 bases and J 0 bases, leaving 9 bases between the germline ends. This CDR3 is 13 amino acids long. Germline values: CDR1 ENHRY, CDR2 SYGVKD. CDR3 sequence (DNA): TGTGCCATCAAGGAGGGCGTGAACACTGAAGCTTTCTTT. Residues: CAIKEGVNTEAFF.

This chain uses TRBV25-1 with TRBJ1-6; D remains unclear. Germline V lookup: CDR1 MGHDK, CDR2 SYGVNS. This CDR3 has 20 amino acids. The ends were cut back, 5 bases at V and 1 base at J, with 24 bases in the middle. The DNA of the CDR3 is TGTGCCAGCAGTCCTGATCCCAGACTTATCCCCTGGTCCTATAATTCACCCCTCCACTTT. Its protein is CASSPDPRLIPWSYNSPLHF.

The chain couples TRBV10-3 to TRBJ2-1; 8 bases line up with TRBD2. CDR1 and CDR2 from the germline V gene are ENHRY and SYGVKD. J lost 6 bases, V lost 7 bases, and 5 bases had no gene match. The CDR3 consists of 13 residues. The CDR3 here is CAIKRGPPNEQFF. The CDR3 DNA reads TGTGCCATCAAGCGGGGGCCCCCCAATGAGCAGTTCTTC.

At least ten counts were recorded for this clonotype. This chain joins TRBV5-6 and TRBJ2-1, with 15 bases identical to TRBD2. Germline CDR1 is SGHDT and CDR2 is YYEEEE. Trimming removed 4 bases from V and 9 bases from J; junction bases left unmatched: 5. CDR3 length: 15 amino acids. CDR3 sequence (DNA): TGTGCCAGCAGCCTGGGACTAGCGGGAGGTAGTGAGCAGTTCTTC. It is translated as CASSLGLAGGSEQFF.

This clonotype has ten or more counts. The chain employs TRBV6-2 or TRBV6-3 and TRBJ2-5, with D unresolved. Germline V gene sequence: CDR1 MNHEY, CDR2 SVGEGT. This CDR3 region has 14 residues. Trimming stripped 6 bases from V and 3 bases from J, with 14 bases between. DNA for the CDR3: TGTGCCAGCAGCTACAGTACTGAAAAAGAGACCCAGTACTTC. Translating it yields CASSYSTEKETQYF.

The rearrangement joins TRBV25-1 to TRBJ2-3; TRBD2 aligns across 8 bases. J was trimmed by 4 bases and V by 8 bases; bases with no gene match: 11. This CDR3 is built from 15 residues. Germline assignment: CDR1 MGHDK and CDR2 SYGVNS. The CDR3 DNA follows: TGTGCCAGCGGCTCGATAGCGGGACTGGCAGATACGCAGTATTTT. As protein: CASGSIAGLADTQYF.

This clonotype was detected ten times or more. The rearrangement links TRBV14 to TRBJ2-1, with 14 bases matching TRBD2. This CDR3 has 17 residues. Germline assignment: CDR1 SGHDN and CDR2 FVKESK. With V trimmed by 5 bases and J by 6 bases, 9 bases remained unmatched. The CDR3 loop reads CASSRLAGGPNINEQFF. The CDR3, as DNA: TGTGCCAGCAGCAGACTAGCGGGGGGGCCTAACATCAATGAGCAGTTCTTC.

At least ten counts were recorded for this clonotype. The rearrangement joins TRBV5-1 to TRBJ1-3, with D perhaps matching TRBD1 (5 bases). Germline V gene sequence: CDR1 SGHRS, CDR2 YFSETQ. The CDR3 is made up of 16 amino acids. Trimming took off 0 bases at V and 0 bases at J, with 10 bases between the two ends. CDR3 bases: TGCGCCAGCAGCTTGGTTCCCGGGGGCTCTGGAAACACCATATATTTT. This gives the protein CASSLVPGGSGNTIYF.

In this sample, this clonotype turned up many times. This chain connects TRBV15 to TRBJ1-1; 9 bases align to TRBD1. CDR1 LNHNV and CDR2 YYDKDF come from the germline V gene (reference sequence). This CDR3 has 16 residues. V was clipped by 5 bases and J by 1 base; unmatched bases: 8. The CDR3 here is CATSETQGAPNTEAFF. CDR3 DNA sequence: TGTGCCACCAGCGAGACACAGGGGGCACCGAACACTGAAGCTTTCTTT.

This clonotype showed up just once. The V gene is TRBV7-2, the J gene TRBJ1-5; D not resolved. The CDR3 consists of 15 residues. Trimming took 1 base from V and 0 from J, leaving 7 bases between them. Looked up from germline, CDR1 is SGHTA and CDR2 is FQGNSA. CDR3 sequence (DNA): TGTGCCAGCAGCTTAGATGGGGTTAGCAATCAGCCCCAGCATTTT. This codes for CASSLDGVSNQPQHF.

The V and J genes are TRBV7-9 and TRBJ1-2; the match to TRBD1 covers 8 bases. V shed 2 bases and J 4 bases; nucleotides not matched to a gene: 33. Germline V gives CDR1 SEHNR, CDR2 FQNEAQ (reference sequence). This CDR3 is built from 24 residues. CDR3 in DNA: TGTGCCAGCAGCTTAATGCCAGGTCAAAAAAGCCATCTCAGGGGGCGAAGGTCCTCCTATGGCTACACCTTC. Protein: CASSLMPGQKSHLRGRRSSYGYTF.

The chain uses TRBV2 and TRBJ1-2; TRBD1 matches at 9 bases. This CDR3 spans 16 amino acids. Trimming removed 0 bases from V and 4 bases from J; junction bases left unmatched: 6. Germline V gene lookup returns CDR1 SNHLY and CDR2 FYNNEI. The CDR3 sequence is CASSEARDRVSYGYTF. The CDR3 coding sequence is TGTGCCAGCAGTGAAGCGCGGGACAGGGTATCCTATGGCTACACCTTC.

This clonotype came up many times. The chain is built from TRBV7-2 and TRBJ1-3; TRBD1 might be the D (5 bases). CDR1 and CDR2 (germline): SGHTA, FQGNSA. The CDR3 is 15 amino acids. V was trimmed by 4 bases and J by 0 bases, leaving 10 bases between them. The CDR3 nucleotides are TGTGCCAGCAGCTCGCAGGGAAGCTCTGGAAACACCATATATTTT. It translates to CASSSQGSSGNTIYF.

This rearrangement joins TRBV10-2 to TRBJ1-2; 10 nucleotides align to TRBD1. J gave up 4 bases and V 0 bases, and 17 bases lay outside the gene matches. Germline V gene data show CDR1 as WSHSY and CDR2 as SAAADI. The length of the CDR3 is 20 residues. The CDR3 is CASSESAFPHAGTGAYGYTF. CDR3 in DNA: TGCGCCAGCAGTGAGTCCGCGTTCCCTCACGCCGGGACAGGGGCCTATGGCTACACCTTC.

Concerning this clonotype itself: One junction end disagrees with the germline gene, perhaps due to a read error. The CDR3 reads CASSSTGTVYGYTF. The CDR3 nucleotides read TGTGCCAGCAGCTCAACCGGGACAGTCTATGGCTACACCTTC. The V and J genes are TRBV5-1 and TRBJ1-2; 7 nucleotides line up with TRBD1. Germline V gives CDR1 SGHRS, CDR2 YFSETQ. The CDR3 sequence is 14 residues long.

This clonotype was seen many times. A much larger clone sits a single nucleotide away, making a read error possible. The rearrangement uses TRBV29-1 and TRBJ1-2; the D gene is possibly TRBD1 (5 bases). The CDR3 runs to 13 residues. Germline CDR1 and CDR2: SQVTM and ANQGSEA. CDR3 DNA sequence: TGCAGCGTTGTCGAGGTGGGACCCTATGACTACACCTTC. It yields the protein CSVVEVGPYDYTF.

The V gene is TRBV2, the J gene TRBJ2-1; TRBD2 matches at 7 bases. The CDR3 contains 13 residues. In germline, CDR1 is SNHLY, CDR2 FYNNEI. V was clipped by 3 bases and J by 6 bases; unmatched bases: 2. CDR3 region: CASSEGGGNEQFF. Written as DNA, the CDR3 is TGTGCCAGCAGTGAGGGGGGGGGCAATGAGCAGTTCTTC.